Presented here are 8 T cell receptor beta chains from one specimen sequenced in a study of cytomegalovirus exposure and HLA in healthy donors. PCR used 60 Vbeta primers and 13 Jbeta primers. Here immunoSEQ multiplex PCR was the method, and the copy in TCRdb shows in-frame clones only, minus some. The table lists 150,000 to 160,000 clones, 80% of them singletons. The sample was PBMCs. Receptors originate from a man between 25 and 39 years old in good health and CMV-seropositive.

This chain links TRBV27 with TRBJ2-5, with TRBD2 matching 11 bases. The CDR3 has 15 amino acids. With V trimmed by 3 bases and J by 5 bases, 5 bases remained unmatched. CDR1 is MNHEY and CDR2 is SMNVEV in the germline V gene (reference sequence). In DNA, the CDR3 is TGTGCCAGCAGTTTTAGCGGGAGGGCCGTGGAGACCCAGTACTTC. It specifies CASSFSGRAVETQYF.

This chain connects TRBV15 to TRBJ1-5; perhaps TRBD1 as D (5 bases). Germline V gene data show CDR1 as LNHNV and CDR2 as YYDKDF (reference sequence). Trimming removed 9 bases at V and 5 bases at J, with 14 bases between. The CDR3 spans 13 residues. In DNA form, the CDR3 reads TGTGCCACTCCTAGCGGGGGGGATCAGCCCCAGCATTTT. It specifies CATPSGGDQPQHF.

The gene calls are TRBV9 and TRBJ2-2, with 11 bases identical to TRBD2. Losses at the gene ends were 3 bases for V and 5 bases for J; bases not matched to a gene: 6. This CDR3 comprises 16 residues. Per the germline V gene, CDR1 is SGDLS and CDR2 is YYNGEE. The CDR3 sequence is CASSARLAGQTGELFF. CDR3 DNA sequence: TGTGCCAGCAGCGCGCGACTAGCGGGACAAACCGGGGAGCTGTTTTTT.

J is TRBJ2-3 and V is TRBV19; TRBD1 matches at 9 bases. This CDR3 region has 14 residues. CDR1 is LNHDA, CDR2 SQIVND, per germline (reference sequence). Unmatched junction bases numbered 8, after V lost 6 bases and J lost 7 bases. The CDR3 is CASRTGTGPNTQYF. DNA for the CDR3: TGTGCCAGTAGGACCGGGACAGGGCCAAATACGCAGTATTTT.

The rearrangement joins TRBV19 to TRBJ2-2; TRBD2 matches 14 bases. Germline CDR1 LNHDA, CDR2 SQIVND (reference sequence). The CDR3 has 15 residues. The CDR3 spells CAPGLAGADTGELFF. DNA for the CDR3: TGTGCACCGGGACTAGCGGGAGCGGACACCGGGGAGCTGTTTTTT.

The chain is built from TRBV7-3 and TRBJ2-1, with a weak D call TRBD2 (5 bases). Germline CDR1 and CDR2: SGHTA and FQGTGA. V lost 4 bases to trimming and J lost 7 bases, with 11 bases between them. The CDR3 extends over 13 amino acids. CDR3 nucleotides: TGTGCCAGCAGCTCCCAAAGGACTAATGAGCAGTTCTTC. This translates into CASSSQRTNEQFF.

This clone was observed a handful of times. V and J are TRBV27 and TRBJ1-5, with D possibly being TRBD1 (5 bases). Trimming shortened V by 7 bases and J by 1 base, and 14 bases separated the two germline ends. Looked up from germline, CDR1 is MNHEY and CDR2 is SMNVEV (reference sequence). This CDR3 is built from 15 residues. CDR3 loop: CASNSLGGSNQPQHF. The CDR3 region has the DNA TGTGCCAGCAACTCTTTGGGGGGGAGCAATCAGCCCCAGCATTTT.

This clone has a handful of counts. The chain combines TRBV7-9 with TRBJ1-4, with D unclear. Trimming took 5 bases from V and 7 from J, leaving 14 bases between them. Germline-derived CDR1 and CDR2 are SEHNR and FQNEAQ (reference sequence). The CDR3 length is 14 residues. The DNA of the CDR3 is TGTGCCAGCAGCCTGACATTGGGTACTGAAAAACTGTTTTTT. Its translation: CASSLTLGTEKLFF.